These 12 T cell receptor beta chains came from one sample sequenced in a study of blood T cell repertoires in COVID-19. The method was immunoSEQ multiplex PCR; TCRdb's version includes in-frame clones alone and lacks a portion of them. Here the sample spans 170,000 or so clones, 85% to 90% being singletons. The sample taken for sequencing was peripheral blood. These receptors all come from a man in his sixties with COVID-19, enrolled during active disease.

The chain is built from TRBV4-2 and TRBJ1-6; D not resolved. Germline values: CDR1 LGHNA, CDR2 YNFKEQ. V was cut by 1 base and J by 14 bases, with 18 bases left in between. The CDR3 loop spans 15 amino acids. CDR3 in DNA: TGTGCCAGCAGCCAAGCCCCATCCAGCGAGATTGCCCTCCACTTT. The encoded protein is CASSQAPSSEIALHF.

V usage is TRBV6-5 and J usage is TRBJ1-1; possible D gene TRBD1, 5 bases. Germline V gene sequence: CDR1 MNHEY, CDR2 SVGAGI. This CDR3 is 14 amino acids long. Deletions cut 7 bases from V and 0 bases from J, with 12 bases between. The CDR3: CASTPGTLNTEAFF. CDR3 DNA: TGTGCCAGCACTCCCGGGACTCTGAACACTGAAGCTTTCTTT.

This chain joins TRBV7-2 and TRBJ1-2, with D tentatively TRBD1 (5 bases). The germline gives CDR1 SGHTA, CDR2 FQGNSA. The V end lost 2 bases, the J end lost 4 bases, and 14 bases lay between the germline ends. The CDR3 is made up of 15 amino acids. The CDR3 nucleotides are TGTGCCAGCAGCTTATTGTCGACAGAAACCTATGGCTACACCTTC. The encoded protein is CASSLLSTETYGYTF.

The chain joins TRBV10-3 to TRBJ2-3, with D perhaps matching TRBD2 (6 bases). The CDR3 is 13 residues long. V was pared by 10 bases and J by 6 bases, with 17 bases between. The germline V gene encodes CDR1 ENHRY and CDR2 SYGVKD. The CDR3 here is CATSGAFRDTQYF. CDR3 bases: TGTGCCACCTCGGGAGCGTTTCGCGATACGCAGTATTTT.

The V call is TRBV18, the J call TRBJ1-5; 8 bases match TRBD1. The length of the CDR3 is 15 residues. The germline gives CDR1 KGHSH, CDR2 LQKENI. The trim removed 4 bases at V and 6 bases at J, leaving 8 bases unmatched. The CDR3: CASSLSSGGVQPQHF. CDR3 DNA: TGTGCCAGCTCACTGAGTTCAGGGGGCGTTCAGCCCCAGCATTTT.

The rearrangement links TRBV24-1 to TRBJ2-1; 12 bases match TRBD1. The V gene's germline CDR1 is KGHDR and CDR2 SFDVKD. V shed 1 base, J shed 8 bases, and the junction held 2 bases outside the gene matches. The CDR3 contains 15 residues. The CDR3 loop reads CATSDFGTGGYEQFF. The CDR3, as DNA: TGTGCCACCAGTGATTTCGGGACAGGGGGCTATGAGCAGTTCTTC.

The count of this clone is one. This chain links TRBV20-1 with TRBJ1-1, with D uncertain. The CDR3 is 11 residues long. Germline lookup yields CDR1 DFQATT and CDR2 SNEGSKA (reference sequence). Trimming left V 0 bases short and J 8 bases short, with 7 bases between. The CDR3 coding sequence is TGCAGTGCTAGAGATCGGTCCGAAGCTTTCTTT. This translates into CSARDRSEAFF.

V usage is TRBV3-1 (or the pseudogene TRBV3-2) and J usage is TRBJ1-4; 9 bases map to TRBD1. Per the germline V gene, CDR1 is LGHDT and CDR2 is YNNKEL (reference sequence). The CDR3 is made up of 15 amino acids. Germline trimming cut 1 base from V and 8 bases from J; bases unmatched to any gene: 5. CDR3 nucleotide sequence: TGTGCCAGCAGCCAAGGGGGGACAGGGAGGGAAAAACTGTTTTTT. Translating gives CASSQGGTGREKLFF.

This clone is a singleton in its sample. Here the CDR3 reads CASSLGLADIQYF. The CDR3 DNA sequence: TGTGCCAGCAGCTTAGGACTAGCAGACATTCAGTACTTC. The V call is TRBV7-2, the J call TRBJ2-4; 7 positions agree with TRBD2. The germline V gene has CDR1 SGHTA and CDR2 FQGNSA. Trimming took 1 base from V and 8 from J; bases not matched to a gene: 2. This CDR3 has 13 residues.

This chain uses TRBV6-5 with TRBJ2-3; TRBD1 is a possible D gene (5 bases). V gave up 10 bases and J gave up 2 bases, with 16 bases separating them. The CDR3 has 14 residues. Per germline, CDR1 MNHEY and CDR2 SVGAGI. The CDR3 sequence: CATFTGDFTDTQYF. The CDR3 DNA follows: TGTGCCACCTTTACAGGAGACTTCACAGATACGCAGTATTTT.

V is TRBV6-4 and J is TRBJ1-2; tentative D call: TRBD1 (5 bases). The CDR3 loop spans 13 amino acids. V was shortened by 0 bases and J by 7 bases, with 9 bases between the two germline ends. Per germline, CDR1 MRHNA and CDR2 SNTAGT. The DNA of the CDR3 is TGTGCCAGCAGTGACTCAGGAGGGGTTGGCTACACCTTC. Protein sequence: CASSDSGGVGYTF.

This chain links TRBV15 with TRBJ2-7; 7 positions match TRBD1. The germline gives CDR1 LNHNV, CDR2 YYDKDF (reference sequence). Germline trimming cut 9 bases from V and 0 bases from J; bases unmatched to any gene: 11. CDR3 size: 15 residues. This chain's CDR3 is CATQRQGGSSYEQYF. In DNA, the CDR3 is TGTGCCACACAAAGACAGGGTGGGAGCTCCTACGAGCAGTACTTC.